One sample yielded the 26 T cell receptor beta chains listed below, sequenced in a study of molecular identifiers for immune sequencing clone quantification (dated by TCRdb to 2016 to 2019). Library construction relied on PCR. The sequencer listed for this sample is Illumina HiSeq 4000. TCRdb reran the public reads through fastp at Q25 and MiXCR, keeping productive beta chains. Rows are combined by CDR3 protein, so each entry shows the most common genes and DNA. The sample table lists around 40,000 distinct CDR3 sequences, 15% to 20% of them with a count of one. Together, the top ten hold roughly 0.99% of the sample. The specimen sequenced was naive CD8+ T cells from blood, with Jurkat cell RNA spiked in. The cell subset or site tag for this specimen amounts to: FACS-sorted CD8+CD4-CCR7+CD45RA+ naive T cells. The receptors were gathered from a human donor in good health. Some libraries in this study had Jurkat cell RNA spiked in.

Comments on this clonotype: Being one base from a much bigger clone, this may be a read error. This rearrangement joins TRBV19 to TRBJ2-1; 7 bases line up with TRBD1. CDR1 LNHDA and CDR2 SQIVND come from the germline V gene (reference sequence). V shed 3 bases and J 7 bases; nucleotides not matched to a gene: 9. This CDR3 is 15 amino acids long. The CDR3 here is CASSMAPGGWNEQFF. The CDR3 DNA sequence: TGTGCCAGTAGTATGGCTCCAGGGGGTTGGAATGAGCAGTTCTTC.

This clonotype was found many times. The rearrangement uses TRBV27 and TRBJ1-6, with no clear D. Germline V lookup: CDR1 MNHEY, CDR2 SMNVEV (reference sequence). V was pared by 6 bases and J by 10 bases, with 16 bases between. The CDR3 has 14 amino acids. CDR3 coding DNA: TGTGCCAGCAGCTTACAAGGCCTCGGGTCACCCCTCCACTTT. Protein: CASSLQGLGSPLHF.

The CDR3 protein is CASSHGRRTDTQYF. The CDR3 DNA follows: TGTGCCAGCAGCCACGGGAGGCGCACAGATACGCAGTATTTT. The rearrangement uses TRBV7-9 and TRBJ2-3; 7 bases agree with TRBD2. This CDR3 has 14 amino acids. The ends lost 5 bases at V and 1 base at J; junction bases unmatched: 3. CDR1 is SEHNR and CDR2 is FQNEAQ in the germline V gene (reference sequence).

This clonotype was seen a few times. CDR3 DNA sequence: TGCAGCGGGGGGGGGGTGATTAGCGGGGGCAGCTCCTACAATGAGCAGTTCTTC. Amino acids: CSGGGVISGGSSYNEQFF. The chain uses TRBV29-1 and TRBJ2-1, with TRBD2 identical over 9 bases. Germline loops: CDR1 SQVTM, CDR2 ANQGSEA. The CDR3 loop spans 18 amino acids. V shed 7 bases, J shed 0 bases, and the junction held 16 bases outside the gene matches.

This clonotype was counted at least ten times. The chain joins TRBV29-1 to TRBJ2-5, with unresolved D. Between the trimmed V and J ends, which lost 4 bases and 0 bases, there was a span of 3 bases. The CDR3 loop spans 11 amino acids. Germline V CDR1 and CDR2: SQVTM, ANQGSEA. The CDR3 here is CSVADQETQYF. The DNA for the CDR3 is TGCAGCGTTGCAGACCAAGAGACCCAGTACTTC.

There are many counts of this clonotype. V gene TRBV29-1 combines with J gene TRBJ2-5; TRBD2 matches at 11 bases. Trimming cost V 8 bases and J 5 bases; bases outside gene matches: 10. The CDR3 extends over 14 amino acids. CDR1 SQVTM and CDR2 ANQGSEA come from the germline V gene. The CDR3, as DNA: TGCAGCACCAGACTAGCGGGGAGATCGGAGACCCAGTACTTC. Its translation: CSTRLAGRSETQYF.

This clonotype occurred many times. The V call is TRBV4-3, the J call TRBJ2-5; 10 nucleotides line up with TRBD2. There are 17 residues in the CDR3. In germline, CDR1 is LGHNA, CDR2 YSLEER. V lost 0 bases to trimming and J lost 5 bases; unmatched junction nucleotides: 9. The CDR3 sequence is CASSQDSGLAALETQYF. The CDR3 coding sequence is TGCGCCAGCAGCCAAGATTCAGGACTAGCGGCCCTGGAGACCCAGTACTTC.

This clonotype was detected many times. The chain links TRBV4-1 to TRBJ2-2; no reliable D call. Germline-derived CDR1 and CDR2 are MGHRA and YSYEKL. V lost 8 bases, J lost 8 bases, and 9 bases lay in between. The CDR3 is 11 amino acids. Written as DNA, the CDR3 is TGCGCCAGCCGCTTAACTGGGGAGCTGTTTTTT. Protein sequence: CASRLTGELFF.

This clonotype has a count of ten or more. J is TRBJ1-1 and V is TRBV7-9; D gene uncertain. The CDR3 has 14 amino acids. Germline loops: CDR1 SEHNR, CDR2 FQNEAQ (reference sequence). The V gene lost 1 base and the J gene lost 5 bases, with 11 bases spanning the gap. CDR3 nucleotides: TGTGCCAGCAGCTTAGGGGAGTTGGGGACTGAAGCTTTCTTT. Translation: CASSLGELGTEAFF.

Concerning this clonotype: A much larger clone lies one base from this, so it may be a read error. J is TRBJ2-1 and V is TRBV7-6; D is possibly TRBD1 or TRBD2 (5 bases each). The germline V gene has CDR1 SGHVS and CDR2 FNYEAQ. V shed 3 bases and J shed 0 bases, with 12 bases lying between them. The CDR3 is made up of 16 amino acids. Written as DNA, the CDR3 is TGTGCCAGCAGCTTTGGGGGTGGGGGCTCCTACAATGAGCAGTTCTTC. Its translation: CASSFGGGGSYNEQFF.

The rearrangement uses TRBV4-2 and TRBJ2-7; D not resolved. The V gene's germline CDR1 is LGHNA and CDR2 YNFKEQ. Between the trimmed V and J ends, which lost 2 bases and 6 bases, there was a span of 14 bases. This CDR3 contains 14 residues. CDR3 amino acids: CASSQLRAPAEQYF. The DNA for the CDR3 is TGTGCCAGCAGCCAACTCCGCGCGCCCGCCGAGCAGTACTTC.

This clonotype was counted at least ten times. This chain connects TRBV6-5 to TRBJ2-2, with a weak D call TRBD2 (5 bases). Germline V gene lookup returns CDR1 MNHEY and CDR2 SVGAGI. This CDR3 region has 14 residues. The V gene lost 4 bases and the J gene lost 2 bases, with 8 bases spanning the gap. CDR3 amino acids: CASSFGLNTGELFF. The DNA for the CDR3 is TGTGCCAGCAGTTTTGGACTCAACACCGGGGAGCTGTTTTTT.

This clonotype was observed at least ten times. This chain joins TRBV11-2 and TRBJ2-3; D perhaps matches TRBD1 (6 bases). V was pared by 4 bases and J by 2 bases, with 16 bases between. The CDR3 extends over 16 amino acids. Germline V gene lookup returns CDR1 SGHAT and CDR2 FQNNGV. The DNA for the CDR3 is TGTGCCAGCAGCTCTGGACAGCTACTTTCCACAGATACGCAGTATTTT. As protein: CASSSGQLLSTDTQYF.

This clonotype has ten or more counts. The V gene is TRBV29-1, the J gene TRBJ1-4; weak D call: TRBD1 (6 bases). Germline loops: CDR1 SQVTM, CDR2 ANQGSEA. This CDR3 contains 13 residues. Trimming removed 4 bases at V and 7 bases at J, with 13 bases between. CDR3 residues: CSVVLGGPEKLFF. The CDR3 bases are TGCAGCGTTGTTCTGGGGGGCCCTGAAAAACTGTTTTTT.

This clonotype has at least ten counts. The chain is built from TRBV20-1 and TRBJ2-5; 7 nucleotides match TRBD1. V gave up 4 bases and J gave up 5 bases; unmatched junction bases: 10. Germline assignment: CDR1 DFQATT and CDR2 SNEGSKA (reference sequence). The CDR3 is 14 amino acids. CDR3 DNA: TGCAGTGCTACCCCGGTGGACAGGTGGGAGACCCAGTACTTC. This translates into CSATPVDRWETQYF.

This clonotype came up many times. V is TRBV4-1 and J is TRBJ1-1, with D uncertain. The V end lost 0 bases, the J end lost 5 bases, and 16 bases lay between the germline ends. The V gene's germline CDR1 is MGHRA and CDR2 YSYEKL. The CDR3 length is 16 residues. The CDR3 coding sequence is TGCGCCAGCAGCCAAGATACGGGGTGGGGAAGGACTGAAGCTTTCTTT. The encoded protein is CASSQDTGWGRTEAFF.

This clonotype has at least ten counts. The chain links TRBV27 to TRBJ2-7; 7 positions agree with TRBD1. Germline V lookup: CDR1 MNHEY, CDR2 SMNVEV (reference sequence). The CDR3 runs 14 residues. Germline trimming cut 3 bases from V and 3 bases from J; bases unmatched to any gene: 5. The CDR3 spells CASSFGQAVYEQYF. CDR3 nucleotide sequence: TGTGCCAGCAGTTTTGGACAGGCCGTCTACGAGCAGTACTTC.

A word on this clonotype: One end of the junction does not line up with germline, which may come from a read error. The chain employs TRBV19 and TRBJ1-3, with D unresolved. In germline, CDR1 is LNHDA, CDR2 SQIVND (reference sequence). This CDR3 comprises 13 residues. The CDR3 DNA sequence: TGTGCCTGTAGTAAGGGATATGGAAACACCATATATTTT. Translating gives CACSKGYGNTIYF. Full variable domain (remainder filled in from reference TRBV19 and TRBJ1-3): DGGITQSPKYLFRKEGQNVTLSCEQNLNHDAMYWYRQDPGQGLRLIYYSQIVNDFQKGDIAEGYSVSREKKESFPLTVTSAQKNPTAFYLCACSKGYGNTIYFGEGSWLTVV.

The V call is TRBV28, the J call TRBJ2-5; D is perhaps TRBD2 (6 bases). Per germline, CDR1 MDHEN and CDR2 SYDVKM. Trimming pared 5 bases from V and 1 base from J, leaving 8 bases between. This CDR3 region has 13 residues. CDR3 in DNA: TGTGCCAGCAGTCGGGGGTTCCAAGAGACCCAGTACTTC. Translating it yields CASSRGFQETQYF.

In its sample, this clonotype was seen a few times. V is TRBV19 and J is TRBJ1-5, with a weak D call TRBD1 (5 bases). Germline V gene sequence: CDR1 LNHDA, CDR2 SQIVND (reference sequence). V was clipped by 5 bases and J by 8 bases, with 22 bases between them. The CDR3 runs 16 residues. This chain's CDR3 is CASSWGLTHEGEPQHF. The CDR3 DNA reads as TGTGCCAGTAGTTGGGGGTTGACGCACGAAGGGGAGCCCCAGCATTTT.

This clonotype has just a few counts. This may arise from a read error, as a much more abundant clone is one base away. The rearrangement uses TRBV28 and TRBJ2-1, with a possible D match to TRBD2 (6 bases). From germline, CDR1 is MDHEN and CDR2 SYDVKM. The V end was cut by 2 bases, the J end by 8 bases, with 16 bases between. The CDR3 is 15 residues long. The CDR3 nucleotides read TGTGCCAGCAGTTTAAGTTGGATAGGAGGGGATGAGCAGTTCTTC. Translation gives CASSLSWIGGDEQFF.

Comments on this clonotype: An end of the junction differs from the germline gene, which may be a read error. The rearrangement links TRBV7-2 to TRBJ2-5; possibly TRBD1 or TRBD2 for D (6 bases each). Germline V gene lookup returns CDR1 SGHTA and CDR2 FQGNSA. The CDR3 runs 16 residues. As DNA, the CDR3 is TGTGCCAACAGCTTAGTGGGGGCGGGGTACCAAGAGACCCAGTACTTC. Translating gives CANSLVGAGYQETQYF.

This clonotype was counted many times. This sequence joins TRBV29-1 and TRBJ2-3; 7 bases agree with TRBD2. The CDR3 totals 15 residues. With 7 bases clipped from V and 5 bases from J, the junction kept 15 bases outside the gene matches. Germline V gene sequence: CDR1 SQVTM, CDR2 ANQGSEA. CDR3 sequence reads: CSAGWSGGSLDTQYF. CDR3 bases: TGCAGCGCGGGCTGGTCGGGGGGATCTTTAGATACGCAGTATTTT.

This clonotype has ten or more counts. The chain links TRBV29-1 to TRBJ2-1; 11 bases agree with TRBD2. The CDR3 is 15 residues long. V trimming: 7 bases; J trimming: 0 bases; junction bases outside the gene matches: 5. Germline V lookup: CDR1 SQVTM, CDR2 ANQGSEA. The CDR3 region is CSAEGTSGSYNEQFF. CDR3 bases: TGCAGCGCGGAAGGGACTAGCGGCTCCTACAATGAGCAGTTCTTC.

This clonotype was counted at least ten times. The chain joins TRBV4-3 to TRBJ2-7, with TRBD1 matching over 10 bases. V was clipped by 3 bases and J by 2 bases; unmatched bases: 4. The CDR3 sequence is 15 residues long. Germline V CDR1 and CDR2: LGHNA, YSLEER. The CDR3 nucleotides are TGCGCCAGCAGCCATGGGACAGGGGCTACCTACGAGCAGTACTTC. This encodes CASSHGTGATYEQYF.

J is TRBJ2-7 and V is TRBV15; TRBD1 is a possible D gene (5 bases). Trimming left V 0 bases short and J 6 bases short, with 15 bases between. This CDR3 comprises 15 residues. CDR1 and CDR2 from the germline V gene are LNHNV and YYDKDF (reference sequence). The CDR3 nucleotides are TGTGCCACCAGCAGAGATCTCGCAGGGCTTCGCGAGCAGTACTTC. It is translated as CATSRDLAGLREQYF.